These T cell receptor beta chains were read from a single sample in a study of glioma-infiltrating T cells. One entry per CDR3 protein results from TCRdb running MiXCR on the multiplex PCR reads. This sample yields 300,000 to 450,000 distinct CDR3 sequences, of which around 38% are seen a single time; 12% belongs to the top ten. The specimen was glioma tissue, nonneoplastic brain tissue, or PBMCs (not recorded which). These receptors all stem from a human donor with low-grade glioma or glioblastoma, undergoing nonglioma brain surgery, or in good health (not recorded which). The CDR3 runs from the conserved cysteine through the conserved F or W. The D gene is left open where the match is weak. Some rows have no size entry. The others give once, few or many, or a class for an expanded clone.

size: few
J: TRBJ2-5
V: TRBV3-1
D: -
DNA: TGTGCCAGCAGCCAAGATGAAACTACCCAAGAGACCCAGTACTTC
CDR3: CASSQDETTQETQYF

size: -
J: TRBJ2-3
V: TRBV6-1
D: -
DNA: TGTGCCAGCAGTGAAGAAGGATTGGGACGGTACACAGATACGCAGTATTTT
CDR3: CASSEEGLGRYTDTQYF

size: many
J: TRBJ2-7
V: TRBV6-1
D: TRBD1
DNA: TGTGCCACGGGACAGGGGTCCTACGAGCAGTACTTC
CDR3: CATGQGSYEQYF

size: -
J: TRBJ2-5
V: TRBV20-1
D: -
DNA: TGCAGTGCTAGATTGCTTCTCGGCCTAGAGACCCAGTACTTC
CDR3: CSARLLLGLETQYF

size: many
J: TRBJ1-1
V: TRBV6-5
D: -
DNA: TGTGCCAGCAGTTACTCGAGACCGCTGAACACTGAAGCTTTCTTT
CDR3: CASSYSRPLNTEAFF

size: -
J: TRBJ1-1
V: TRBV6-2/TRBV6-3
D: TRBD1
DNA: TGTGCCAGCACCTTCGGGACAGGGACATTTCACACTGAAGCTTTCTTT
CDR3: CASTFGTGTFHTEAFF

size: many
J: TRBJ1-5
V: TRBV6-1
D: TRBD1
DNA: TGTGCCAGCACCTTACAGGGGGCCAGCAATCAGCCCCAGCATTTT
CDR3: CASTLQGASNQPQHF

size: -
J: TRBJ1-1
V: TRBV7-2
D: -
DNA: TGTGCCAGCAGCACGTCCGGGGGCACTGAAGCTTTCTTT
CDR3: CASSTSGGTEAFF

size: -
J: TRBJ1-2
V: TRBV4-1
D: TRBD1
DNA: TGCGCCAGCAGCCAGGGTGCTGACAGGGGATTAACCTATGGCTACACCTTC
CDR3: CASSQGADRGLTYGYTF

size: few
J: TRBJ2-7
V: TRBV5-1
D: TRBD1
DNA: TGCGCCAGCAGCTTGGCGGGACAGAACTACGAGCAGTACTTC
CDR3: CASSLAGQNYEQYF

size: many
J: TRBJ2-7
V: TRBV27
D: -
DNA: TGTGCCAGCAGTCGCGACTGGAGCTCCTACGAGCAGTACTTC
CDR3: CASSRDWSSYEQYF

size: few
J: TRBJ2-2
V: TRBV20-1
D: -
DNA: TGCAGTGCTTCGCAGGGGGGCGCCACCGGGGAGCTGTTTTTT
CDR3: CSASQGGATGELFF

size: -
J: TRBJ1-1
V: TRBV19
D: -
DNA: TGTGCCAGTAGTATAGGAAGGGTCCAAGAAGAGTTGAACACTGAAGCTTTCTTT
CDR3: CASSIGRVQEELNTEAFF

size: -
J: TRBJ2-7
V: TRBV28
D: -
DNA: TGTGCCAGCAGTTATCCCCTCCGGGCTGCCATCGTCTACGAGCAGTACTTC
CDR3: CASSYPLRAAIVYEQYF

size: -
J: TRBJ1-1
V: TRBV10-2
D: -
DNA: TGCGCCAGCATTAAATGTGACAGTGAAGCTTTCTTT
CDR3: CASIKCDSEAFF

size: many
J: TRBJ1-2
V: TRBV6-1
D: TRBD1
DNA: TGTGCCAGCAGCCTGGACAGGGAAAATGGCTACACCTTC
CDR3: CASSLDRENGYTF